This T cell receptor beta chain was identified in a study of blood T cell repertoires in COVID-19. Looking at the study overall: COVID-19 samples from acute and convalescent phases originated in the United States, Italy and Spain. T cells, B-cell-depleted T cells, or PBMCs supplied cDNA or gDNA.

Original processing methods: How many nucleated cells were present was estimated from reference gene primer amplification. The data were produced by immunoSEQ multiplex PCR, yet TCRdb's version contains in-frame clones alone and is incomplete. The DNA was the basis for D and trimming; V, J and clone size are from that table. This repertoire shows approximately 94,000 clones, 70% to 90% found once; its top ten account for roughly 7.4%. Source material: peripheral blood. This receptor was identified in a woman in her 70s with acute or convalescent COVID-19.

In DNA form, the CDR3 reads TGTGCCACCTCCAGGGGACCTAATGAAAAACTGTTTTTT. Translating it yields CATSRGPNEKLFF. The chain recombines TRBV30 with TRBJ1-4, with D perhaps TRBD1 (6 bases). Trimming cost V 8 bases and J 3 bases, with 13 bases left between them. Per germline, CDR1 GTSNPN and CDR2 SVGIG (reference sequence). CDR3 length equals 13 residues.